Sequencing of this TCR beta chain was carried out in a study of Graves' ophthalmopathy and Graves' hyperthyroidism. The CDR3 sequence is 15 residues long. Germline V lookup: CDR1 MNHEY, CDR2 SVGEGT. J lost 5 bases, V lost 6 bases, and 12 bases had no gene match. Amplification of the TCR beta CDR3 regions used RNA transcripts (as template). An initial RT-PCR round employing HTBI primers preceded a second-round multiplex PCR. TCRdb redid the calling of the multiplex PCR reads with MiXCR, one entry per CDR3 protein. The sample lists 600,000 to 650,000 distinct CDR3 sequences; 20% to 25% were seen once. Input material: peripheral blood. The sequence derives from a woman under 30 with stable Graves' hyperthyroidism. Some clones in this sample may be carry-over from other donors' samples. J is TRBJ2-7 and V is TRBV6-2 or TRBV6-3, with TRBD2 matching 8 bases. CDR3 region: CASSRTPGLGNEQYF. In nucleotides, the CDR3 is TGTGCCAGCAGCCGCACCCCGGGACTAGGGAACGAGCAGTACTTC.